These T cell receptor beta chains were read from a single sample in a study of T cell repertoires in ileal Crohn's disease. Only in-frame clones appear in the TCRdb table, and some are missing; sequencing was by immunoSEQ multiplex PCR. Of fewer than 8,000 clones in the sample, more than 70% are singletons; the top ten hold 9% to 10%. The source material was ileal tissue. The receptors originated from an adult with Crohn's disease. CDR3s include the opening cysteine and the closing phenylalanine or tryptophan.

>TRBV11-2|18
CASSLESFRFSYNSPLHF
>TRBV9|14
CASSVGAGLETQYF
>TRBV6-1|13
CASKLPVNTEAFF
>TRBV4-2|14
CASSQDTGNYGYTF
>TRBV7-8|17
CASSLEGPSTNTGELFF
>TRBV29-1|12
CSVRPGVYEQYF
>TRBV9|15
CASSARDRNTGELFF
>TRBV6-6|14
CASSRPGENYGYTF
>TRBV6-1|13
CASSEAGIRGAFF
>TRBV29-1|12
CSVSTGITEAFF
>TRBV2|14
CASSAVSGREVQYF
>TRBV6-5|14
CASSYRQGANGYTF
>TRBV5-1|14
CASSLGQDTGELFF
>TRBV11-3|13
CASTGRGGYEQYF
>TRBV6-6|14
CASSYQAGGNTIYF
>TRBV29-1|13
CSVEGFRAGELFF
>TRBV7-3|15
CASSLMGRGQETQYF
>TRBV6-6|14
CASSLSTGNNEQFF
>TRBV19|15
CASSPYASIGNEQFF
>TRBV7-3|13
CASSLARGYEQYF
>TRBV18|13
CASSPGQVDGYTF
>TRBV12-5|13
CASGPGSGYIQYF
>TRBV7-8|16
CASSTYLRTENTEAFF
>TRBV7-3|14
CASKRTAGATEAFF
>TRBV4-3|17
CASSQSPTGAGYNEQFF
>TRBV7-9|16
CASSGPGTSGGARQYF
>TRBV5-4|15
CASSPDRGRAYGYTF
>TRBV5-6|12
CASSLGGYGYTF
>TRBV19|11
CASQGNYGYTF
>TRBV4-3|16
CASSQSGLLSTDTQYF
>TRBV11-2|16
CASSLEGTSGKETQYF
>TRBV5-1|15
CASSPRQGATDTQYF
>TRBV19|19
CASSVLTGTGGSGANVLTF
>TRBV18|13
CACRITGDYEQYF
>TRBV7-9|15
CASSLFGTNTGELFF
>TRBV29-1|13
CSVRLAGRETQYF
>TRBV27|15
CASSLFRTGARELFF
>TRBV6-1|13
CASPPSLNSPLHF
>TRBV30|13
CAWSGQYSYEQYF
>TRBV6-5|15
CASSYEARPYNEQFF
>TRBV6-6|14
CASRDGGTNEKLFF
>TRBV18|14
CASSPNKGQETQYF
>TRBV2|14
CASSLAGFTYEQYF
>TRBV14|15
CASSQAGGNTGELFF
>TRBV5-4|15
CASSLGQRVPETQYF